Below, one T cell receptor beta chain is given with its context. CDR1 and CDR2 (germline): LNHDA, SQIVND (reference sequence). Trimming pared 9 bases from V and 1 base from J, leaving 21 bases between. This CDR3 spans 16 amino acids. The data stem from a study of blood T cell repertoires in COVID-19. Profiling relied on immunoSEQ multiplex PCR, and the TCRdb table lists in-frame clones only, not all of them. The table records 91,000 or so clones, just over 85% of them present only once. The TCR was taken from a woman aged 60-70 years in a cohort sampled during active or convalescent COVID-19. Material: peripheral blood. The chain carries TRBV19 and TRBJ1-1; a possible D gene is TRBD1 (6 bases). The CDR3 spells CASRTVYSMGNTEAFF. DNA of the CDR3: TGTGCCAGCAGGACAGTTTACTCAATGGGGAACACTGAAGCTTTCTTT. Combining the CDR3 with reference TRBV19 and TRBJ1-1 gives the whole variable domain DGGITQSPKYLFRKEGQNVTLSCEQNLNHDAMYWYRQDPGQGLRLIYYSQIVNDFQKGDIAEGYSVSREKKESFPLTVTSAQKNPTAFYLCASRTVYSMGNTEAFFGQGTRLTVV.